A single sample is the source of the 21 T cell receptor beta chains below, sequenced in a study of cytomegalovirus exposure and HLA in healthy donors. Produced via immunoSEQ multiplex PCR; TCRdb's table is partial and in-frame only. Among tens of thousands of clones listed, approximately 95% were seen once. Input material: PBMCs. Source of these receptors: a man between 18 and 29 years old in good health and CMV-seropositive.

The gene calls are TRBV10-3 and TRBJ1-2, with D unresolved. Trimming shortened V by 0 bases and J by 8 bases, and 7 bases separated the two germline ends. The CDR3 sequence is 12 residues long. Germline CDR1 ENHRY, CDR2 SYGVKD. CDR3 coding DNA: TGTGCCATCAGTGAGTCGAGGGAAGGCTACACCTTC. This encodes CAISESREGYTF.

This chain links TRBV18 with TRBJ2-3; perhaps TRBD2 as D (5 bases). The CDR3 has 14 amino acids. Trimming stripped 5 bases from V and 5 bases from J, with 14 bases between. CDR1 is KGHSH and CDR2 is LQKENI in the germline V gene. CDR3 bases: TGTGCCAGCTCATCTACGGTGGCGGGAGATACGCAGTATTTT. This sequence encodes CASSSTVAGDTQYF.

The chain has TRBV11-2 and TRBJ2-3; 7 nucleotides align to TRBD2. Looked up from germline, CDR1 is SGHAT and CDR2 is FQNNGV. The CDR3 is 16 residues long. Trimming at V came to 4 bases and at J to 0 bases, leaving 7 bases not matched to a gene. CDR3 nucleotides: TGTGCCAGCAGCTGGGACGGGACTACTAGCACAGATACGCAGTATTTT. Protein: CASSWDGTTSTDTQYF.

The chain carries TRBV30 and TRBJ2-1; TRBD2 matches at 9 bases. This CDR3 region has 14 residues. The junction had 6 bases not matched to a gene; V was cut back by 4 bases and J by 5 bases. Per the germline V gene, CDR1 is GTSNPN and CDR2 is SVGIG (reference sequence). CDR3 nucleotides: TGTGCCTGGACTAGCGGGATGCTCAACAATGAGCAGTTCTTC. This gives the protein CAWTSGMLNNEQFF.

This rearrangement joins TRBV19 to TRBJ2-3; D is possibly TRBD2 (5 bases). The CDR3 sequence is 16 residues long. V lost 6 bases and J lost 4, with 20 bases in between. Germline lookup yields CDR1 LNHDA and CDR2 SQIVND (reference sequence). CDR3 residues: CASRSAGKEVADTQYF. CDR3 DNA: TGTGCCAGTAGGTCCGCGGGCAAAGAAGTCGCAGATACGCAGTATTTT.

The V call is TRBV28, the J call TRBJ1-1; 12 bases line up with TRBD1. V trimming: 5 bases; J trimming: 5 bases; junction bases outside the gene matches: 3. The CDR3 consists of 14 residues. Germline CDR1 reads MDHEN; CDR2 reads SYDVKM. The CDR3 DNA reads TGTGCCAGCAGTCCGGGACAGGGGGCAACTGAAGCTTTCTTT. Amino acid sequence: CASSPGQGATEAFF.

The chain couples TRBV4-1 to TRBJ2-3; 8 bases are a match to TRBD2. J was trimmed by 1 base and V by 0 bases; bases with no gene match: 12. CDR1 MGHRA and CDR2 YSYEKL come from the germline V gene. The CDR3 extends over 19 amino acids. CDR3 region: CASSQERAGAHRGTDTQYF. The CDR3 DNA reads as TGCGCCAGCAGCCAAGAAAGAGCGGGAGCGCACCGGGGCACAGATACGCAGTATTTT.

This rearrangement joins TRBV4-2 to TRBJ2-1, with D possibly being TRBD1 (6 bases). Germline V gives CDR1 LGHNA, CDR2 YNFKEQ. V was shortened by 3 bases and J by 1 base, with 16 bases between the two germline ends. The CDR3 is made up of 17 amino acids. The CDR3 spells CASSQGKGGVSYNEQFF. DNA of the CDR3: TGTGCCAGCAGCCAGGGAAAAGGGGGAGTTTCCTACAATGAGCAGTTCTTC.

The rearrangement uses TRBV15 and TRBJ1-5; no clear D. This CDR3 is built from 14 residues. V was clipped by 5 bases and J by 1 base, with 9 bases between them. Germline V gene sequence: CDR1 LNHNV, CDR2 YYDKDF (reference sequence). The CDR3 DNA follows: TGTGCCACCAGCCCCTTTTCGAGCAATCAGCCCCAGCATTTT. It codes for CATSPFSSNQPQHF.

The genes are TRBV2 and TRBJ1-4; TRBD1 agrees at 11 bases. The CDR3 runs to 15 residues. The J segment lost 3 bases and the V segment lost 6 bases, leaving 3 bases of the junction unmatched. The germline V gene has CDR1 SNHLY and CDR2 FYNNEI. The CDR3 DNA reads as TGTGCCAGCAGCGGACAGGGGGCAGCTAATGAAAAACTGTTTTTT. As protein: CASSGQGAANEKLFF.

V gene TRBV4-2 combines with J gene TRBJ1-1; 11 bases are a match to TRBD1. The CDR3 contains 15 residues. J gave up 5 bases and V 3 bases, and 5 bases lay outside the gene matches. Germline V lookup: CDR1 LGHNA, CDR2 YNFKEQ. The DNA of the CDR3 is TGTGCCAGCAGCCAGGGACAGGGGGGTAGGACTGAAGCTTTCTTT. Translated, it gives CASSQGQGGRTEAFF.

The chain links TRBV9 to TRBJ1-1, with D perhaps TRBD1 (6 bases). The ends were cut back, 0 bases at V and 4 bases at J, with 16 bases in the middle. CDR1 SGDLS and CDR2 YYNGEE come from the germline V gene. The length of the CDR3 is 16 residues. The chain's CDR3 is CASSVAPDRSITEAFF. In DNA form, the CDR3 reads TGTGCCAGCAGCGTAGCCCCGGACAGATCAATCACTGAAGCTTTCTTT.

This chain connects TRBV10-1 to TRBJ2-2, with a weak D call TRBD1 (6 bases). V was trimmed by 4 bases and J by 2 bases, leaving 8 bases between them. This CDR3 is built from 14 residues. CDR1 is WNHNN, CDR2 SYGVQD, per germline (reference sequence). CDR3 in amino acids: CASSAGQNTGELFF. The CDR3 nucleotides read TGCGCCAGCAGTGCGGGACAAAACACCGGGGAGCTGTTTTTT.

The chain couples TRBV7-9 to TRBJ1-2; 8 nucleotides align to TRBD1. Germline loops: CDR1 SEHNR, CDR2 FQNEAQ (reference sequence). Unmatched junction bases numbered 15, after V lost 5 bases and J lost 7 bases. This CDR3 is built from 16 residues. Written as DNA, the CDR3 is TGTGCCAGCAGCCAAAGAGGACAGGGTGATATGGGTGGCTACACCTTC. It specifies CASSQRGQGDMGGYTF.

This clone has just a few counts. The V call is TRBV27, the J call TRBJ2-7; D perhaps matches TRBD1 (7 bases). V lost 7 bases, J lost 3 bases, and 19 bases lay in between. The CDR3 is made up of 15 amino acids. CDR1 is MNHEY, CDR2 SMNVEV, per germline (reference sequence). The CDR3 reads CASTYHGGGFYEQYF. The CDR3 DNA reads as TGTGCCAGCACCTACCACGGAGGGGGCTTCTACGAGCAGTACTTC.

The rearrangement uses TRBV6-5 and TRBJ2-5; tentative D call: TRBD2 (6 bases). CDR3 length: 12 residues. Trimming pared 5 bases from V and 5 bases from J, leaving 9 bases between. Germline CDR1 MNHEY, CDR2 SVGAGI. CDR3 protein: CASSEEGETQYF. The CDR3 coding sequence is TGTGCCAGCAGTGAGGAGGGCGAGACCCAGTACTTC.

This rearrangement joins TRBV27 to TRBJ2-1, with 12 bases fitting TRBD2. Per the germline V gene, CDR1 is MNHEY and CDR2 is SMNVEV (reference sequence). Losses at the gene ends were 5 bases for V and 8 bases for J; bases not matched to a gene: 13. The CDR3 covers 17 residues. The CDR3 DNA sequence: TGTGCCAGCAGTCACCCTGCTAGCGGGAGGGCCTTCGATGAGCAGTTCTTC. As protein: CASSHPASGRAFDEQFF.

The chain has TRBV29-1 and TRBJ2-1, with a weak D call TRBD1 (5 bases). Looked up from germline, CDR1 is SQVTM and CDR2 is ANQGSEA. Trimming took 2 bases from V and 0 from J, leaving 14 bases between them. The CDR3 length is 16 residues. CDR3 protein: CSVEFQDRFSYNEQFF. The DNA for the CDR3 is TGCAGCGTTGAATTTCAAGACAGATTCTCCTACAATGAGCAGTTCTTC.

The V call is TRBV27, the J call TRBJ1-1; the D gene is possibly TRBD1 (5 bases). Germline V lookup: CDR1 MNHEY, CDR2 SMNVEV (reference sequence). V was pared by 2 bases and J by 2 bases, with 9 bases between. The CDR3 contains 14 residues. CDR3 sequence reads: CASSLGQGNTEAFF. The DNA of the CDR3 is TGTGCCAGCAGTTTAGGGCAGGGAAACACTGAAGCTTTCTTT.

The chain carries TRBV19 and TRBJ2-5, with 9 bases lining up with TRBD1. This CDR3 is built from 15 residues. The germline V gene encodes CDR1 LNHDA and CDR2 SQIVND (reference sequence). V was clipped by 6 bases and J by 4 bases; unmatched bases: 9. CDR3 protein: CASSQRQGGRETQYF. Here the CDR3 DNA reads TGTGCCAGTAGCCAAAGACAGGGGGGGAGAGAGACCCAGTACTTC.

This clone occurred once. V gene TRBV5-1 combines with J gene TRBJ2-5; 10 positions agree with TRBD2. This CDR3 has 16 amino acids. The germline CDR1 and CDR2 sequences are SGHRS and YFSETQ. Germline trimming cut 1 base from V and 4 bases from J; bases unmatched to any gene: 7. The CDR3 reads CASSLLRTSGGETQYF. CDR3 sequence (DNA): TGCGCCAGCAGCTTGCTAAGGACTAGCGGTGGAGAGACCCAGTACTTC.